The 26 T cell receptor beta chains below were found in one sample sequenced in a study of blood T cell repertoires in COVID-19. Sequencing was performed with immunoSEQ multiplex PCR; in TCRdb, only in-frame clones are kept and a portion is missing. The repertoire includes 90,000 to 120,000 clones, about 89% of them detected once, and more than 0.9% sits in the top ten. The sequenced material came from peripheral blood. The receptor set was obtained from a woman aged 30 to 39 with acute or convalescent COVID-19.

Remarks on this clone: At one of its ends the junction is not consistent with the germline gene, which may arise from a read error. The chain employs TRBV30 and TRBJ1-3; 7 bases fit TRBD1. Germline lookup yields CDR1 GTSNPN and CDR2 SVGIG (reference sequence). The CDR3 contains 15 residues. CDR3 residues: CARSGPGGLGNTIYF. As DNA, the CDR3 is TGTGCCAGGAGTGGCCCAGGGGGGCTAGGAAACACCATATATTTT.

The gene calls are TRBV2 and TRBJ1-1; 7 bases agree with TRBD1. Trimming at V came to 7 bases and at J to 4 bases, leaving 9 bases not matched to a gene. The germline V gene has CDR1 SNHLY and CDR2 FYNNEI. This CDR3 is built from 14 residues. The CDR3, as DNA: TGTGCCAGCAATCCTACAGGGGATGTCACTGAAGCTTTCTTT. Protein product: CASNPTGDVTEAFF.

This chain connects TRBV6-5 to TRBJ1-1; maybe TRBD1 (6 bases). V lost 6 bases to trimming and J lost 0 bases, with 11 bases between them. This CDR3 is built from 14 residues. CDR1 MNHEY and CDR2 SVGAGI come from the germline V gene. DNA of the CDR3: TGTGCCAGCAGGCCGGGACAAGTGAACACTGAAGCTTTCTTT. It is translated as CASRPGQVNTEAFF.

V gene TRBV19 combines with J gene TRBJ2-7; 7 bases line up with TRBD1. Germline CDR1 LNHDA, CDR2 SQIVND (reference sequence). V dropped 5 bases and J dropped 4; count of bases not matched to a gene: 11. This CDR3 spans 15 amino acids. The CDR3 loop reads CASSSQKGAKYEQYF. The CDR3 DNA sequence: TGTGCCAGTAGTTCTCAAAAGGGGGCGAAGTACGAGCAGTACTTC.

J is TRBJ2-1 and V is TRBV25-1, with 10 positions matching TRBD2. The CDR3 is made up of 17 amino acids. Germline-derived CDR1 and CDR2 are MGHDK and SYGVNS. Trimming cost V 0 bases and J 4 bases; bases outside gene matches: 6. The CDR3 region is CASSEYFLAGDYNEQFF. The CDR3 nucleotides are TGTGCCAGCAGTGAATACTTCCTAGCGGGGGATTACAATGAGCAGTTCTTC.

This chain links TRBV28 with TRBJ2-3, with D tentatively TRBD1 (5 bases). V was trimmed by 7 bases and J by 3 bases, leaving 11 bases between them. This CDR3 has 13 residues. Looked up from germline, CDR1 is MDHEN and CDR2 is SYDVKM. In DNA, the CDR3 is TGTGCCAGCAAAAAACAGGCTACAGATACGCAGTATTTT. Protein: CASKKQATDTQYF.

V gene TRBV11-2 combines with J gene TRBJ2-2; D perhaps matches TRBD2 (6 bases). Trimming cost V 1 base and J 6 bases, with 9 bases left between them. CDR3 length equals 14 residues. Germline CDR1 reads SGHAT; CDR2 reads FQNNGV. CDR3 nucleotides: TGTGCCAGCAGCTTAGTGGGGGACTCCGGGGAGCTGTTTTTT. Translating gives CASSLVGDSGELFF. The variable domain in full, with the rest retrieved from reference TRBV11-2 and TRBJ2-2, is EAGVAQSPRYKIIEKRQSVAFWCNPISGHATLYWYQQILGQGPKLLIQFQNNGVVDDSQLPKDRFSAERLKGVDSTLKIQPAKLEDSAVYLCASSLVGDSGELFFGEGSRLTVL.

The chain employs TRBV6-5 and TRBJ1-4; no clear D gene. Germline CDR1 and CDR2: MNHEY and SVGAGI. Trimming took 3 bases from V and 6 from J, leaving 17 bases between them. CDR3 size: 16 residues. CDR3 sequence reads: CASSYSMTRSYEKLFF. As DNA, the CDR3 is TGTGCCAGCAGTTATTCAATGACACGATCGTATGAAAAACTGTTTTTT.

The chain employs TRBV6-6 and TRBJ2-1; TRBD2 agrees at 8 bases. The V segment lost 0 bases and the J segment 6 bases; nucleotides outside the gene matches: 7. The length of the CDR3 is 16 residues. CDR1 and CDR2 from the germline V gene are MNHNY and SVGAGI (reference sequence). The CDR3, as DNA: TGTGCCAGCAGTTACTCCCCGGGAGGGCCGGTCAATGAGCAGTTCTTC. Translated: CASSYSPGGPVNEQFF.

V usage is TRBV6-5 and J usage is TRBJ2-5; 7 bases are shared with TRBD1. CDR1 is MNHEY and CDR2 is SVGAGI in the germline V gene. The CDR3 spans 14 residues. After removal of 6 bases from V and 5 bases from J, the junction contained 9 bases not matched to a gene. CDR3 DNA: TGTGCCAGCAGAACTCCAGGGGGTCGGGAGACCCAGTACTTC. It is translated as CASRTPGGRETQYF.

V and J are TRBV7-3 and TRBJ1-6; 12 positions agree with TRBD1. The junction had 7 bases not matched to a gene; V was cut back by 4 bases and J by 15 bases. CDR3 length: 14 residues. Germline V gene lookup returns CDR1 SGHTA and CDR2 FQGTGA. The CDR3 here is CASSSAGQGAVLHF. CDR3 nucleotides: TGTGCCAGCAGCTCTGCGGGACAGGGGGCAGTCCTCCACTTT.

The rearrangement links TRBV28 to TRBJ1-5; maybe TRBD1 (5 bases). Germline loops: CDR1 MDHEN, CDR2 SYDVKM. Trimming stripped 7 bases from V and 6 bases from J, with 10 bases between. The CDR3 sequence is 12 residues long. The CDR3 spells CASTGFVQPQHF. CDR3 sequence (DNA): TGTGCCAGCACAGGGTTTGTTCAGCCCCAGCATTTT.

CDR3 in DNA: TGTGCCAGCCGGGGGGTAGGTAACTCACCCCTCCACTTT. It is translated as CASRGVGNSPLHF. V and J are TRBV19 and TRBJ1-6; tentatively, D is TRBD1 (5 bases). Germline V gene data show CDR1 as LNHDA and CDR2 as SQIVND (reference sequence). The CDR3 is made up of 13 amino acids. V gave up 9 bases and J gave up 10 bases, with 16 bases separating them.

J is TRBJ1-1 and V is TRBV5-4, with 7 bases identical to TRBD1. Per germline, CDR1 SGHNT and CDR2 YYREEE (reference sequence). Trimming at V came to 3 bases and at J to 0 bases, leaving 2 bases not matched to a gene. This CDR3 contains 14 residues. The CDR3 region is CASSSQGMNTEAFF. CDR3 nucleotides: TGTGCCAGCAGCTCACAGGGGATGAACACTGAAGCTTTCTTT.

This clone showed up just a few times. The chain combines TRBV12-5 with TRBJ1-1; 7 bases align to TRBD1. Germline V lookup: CDR1 LGHNT, CDR2 FRNRAP. There are 14 residues in the CDR3. V lost 7 bases and J lost 8; bases outside the gene matches: 13. The CDR3 loop is CASAHRGDRGEAFF. The CDR3 bases are TGTGCTAGTGCCCACAGGGGTGACCGCGGGGAAGCTTTCTTT. Drawing the rest from reference TRBV12-5 and TRBJ1-1, the complete variable domain is DARVTQTPRHKVTEMGQEVTMRCQPILGHNTVFWYRQTMMQGLELLAYFRNRAPLDDSGMPKDRFSAEMPDATLATLKIQPSEPRDSAVYFCASAHRGDRGEAFFGQGTRLTVV.

The chain couples TRBV2 to TRBJ2-1; TRBD2 is a possible D gene (5 bases). CDR3 length equals 12 residues. V lost 7 bases and J lost 9, with 13 bases in between. The germline CDR1 and CDR2 sequences are SNHLY and FYNNEI. The CDR3, as DNA: TGTGCCAGCAACCTTATAAGCGGTGAGCAGTTCTTC. It yields the protein CASNLISGEQFF.

The rearrangement uses TRBV30 and TRBJ1-6; D may be TRBD1 (5 bases). Germline loops: CDR1 GTSNPN, CDR2 SVGIG (reference sequence). This CDR3 contains 14 residues. The ends were cut back, 0 bases at V and 5 bases at J, with 8 bases in the middle. This CDR3 reads CAWSVGRDNSPLHF. As DNA, the CDR3 is TGTGCCTGGAGTGTAGGCAGGGATAATTCACCCCTCCACTTT. The entire variable domain, with the rest obtained from reference TRBV30 and TRBJ1-6, is as follows: SQTIHQWPATLVQPVGSPLSLECTVEGTSNPNLYWYRQAAGRGLQLLFYSVGIGQISSEVPQNLSASRPQDRQFILSSKKLLLSDSGFYLCAWSVGRDNSPLHFGNGTRLTVT.

The chain links TRBV18 to TRBJ1-5, with 7 nucleotides matching TRBD1. The CDR3 consists of 16 residues. Unmatched junction bases numbered 8, after V lost 3 bases and J lost 3 bases. Looked up from germline, CDR1 is KGHSH and CDR2 is LQKENI. CDR3 protein: CASSPNGGTDNQPQHF. The CDR3 nucleotides read TGTGCCAGCTCACCCAACGGCGGGACAGACAATCAGCCCCAGCATTTT.

This clone was counted a single time. The chain uses TRBV7-9 and TRBJ2-7; 9 nucleotides align to TRBD1. The V gene end was trimmed by 5 bases and the J gene end by 4 bases; junction bases not matched to a gene: 18. The CDR3 consists of 18 residues. Germline CDR1 is SEHNR and CDR2 is FQNEAQ (reference sequence). The CDR3 loop is CASSGRRGTGSYRYEQYF. The CDR3 coding sequence is TGTGCCAGCAGCGGCCGGCGGGGGACAGGGTCTTATCGGTACGAGCAGTACTTC.

The chain combines TRBV27 with TRBJ2-5; TRBD2 aligns across 7 bases. CDR1 MNHEY and CDR2 SMNVEV come from the germline V gene (reference sequence). V shed 8 bases and J 5 bases; nucleotides not matched to a gene: 11. The CDR3 covers 14 residues. The CDR3 sequence is CASRLGLVAETQYF. The CDR3 nucleotides read TGTGCCAGCCGCCTCGGACTAGTCGCCGAGACCCAGTACTTC.

The rearrangement links TRBV4-2 to TRBJ2-1, with 7 bases identical to TRBD2. The CDR3 extends over 17 amino acids. Trimming removed 4 bases from V and 3 bases from J; junction bases left unmatched: 12. Germline CDR1 is LGHNA and CDR2 is YNFKEQ. The CDR3 protein is CASSRPGLDPGYNEQFF. CDR3 in DNA: TGTGCCAGCAGCCGTCCCGGACTAGACCCGGGCTACAATGAGCAGTTCTTC.

The genes are TRBV5-4 and TRBJ2-3; TRBD2 matches 8 bases. The CDR3 extends over 17 amino acids. After removal of 4 bases from V and 0 bases from J, the junction contained 10 bases not matched to a gene. CDR1 and CDR2 from the germline V gene are SGHNT and YYREEE (reference sequence). This CDR3 reads CASSLVGGGFSTDTQYF. The CDR3 DNA is TGTGCCAGCAGCCTGGTCGGGGGGGGGTTTAGCACAGATACGCAGTATTTT. Full variable domain (remainder filled in from reference TRBV5-4 and TRBJ2-3): ETGVTQSPTHLIKTRGQQVTLRCSSQSGHNTVSWYQQALGQGPQFIFQYYREEENGRGNFPPRFSGLQFPNYSSELNVNALELDDSALYLCASSLVGGGFSTDTQYFGPGTRLTVL.

The chain uses TRBV28 and TRBJ1-5, with TRBD1 matching 8 bases. The V and J ends lost 6 bases and 2 bases, in that order; junction bases with no gene match: 21. CDR3 size: 20 residues. CDR1 and CDR2 from the germline V gene are MDHEN and SYDVKM. This CDR3 reads CASSLGDTMDRAFGNQPQHF. In nucleotides, the CDR3 is TGTGCCAGCAGCTTAGGGGATACCATGGACAGGGCTTTCGGCAATCAGCCCCAGCATTTT.

V is TRBV19 and J is TRBJ2-1; D might be TRBD2 (6 bases). The CDR3 loop spans 11 amino acids. Germline V lookup: CDR1 LNHDA, CDR2 SQIVND (reference sequence). The V gene lost 3 bases and the J gene lost 14 bases, with 11 bases spanning the gap. This chain's CDR3 is CASSIREREFF. DNA for the CDR3: TGTGCCAGTAGTATTCGTGAGCGGGAGTTCTTC.

The chain carries TRBV28 and TRBJ1-2; D gene ambiguous. Germline-derived CDR1 and CDR2 are MDHEN and SYDVKM. V was shortened by 3 bases and J by 4 bases, with 12 bases between the two germline ends. The length of the CDR3 is 14 residues. DNA of the CDR3: TGTGCCAGCAGTTTGGAATCCCGGGGCTATGGCTACACCTTC. Its protein product is CASSLESRGYGYTF.

This chain joins TRBV7-9 and TRBJ2-7; TRBD1 might be the D (5 bases). CDR3 length equals 13 residues. Trimming pared 7 bases from V and 1 base from J, leaving 11 bases between. CDR1 is SEHNR, CDR2 FQNEAQ, per germline (reference sequence). CDR3: CASTQDRSYEQYF. The CDR3 nucleotides read TGTGCCAGCACCCAAGACAGATCCTACGAGCAGTACTTC.